The 7 T cell receptor beta chains below were found in one sample sequenced in a study of molecular identifiers for immune sequencing clone quantification. Each CDR3 protein gets one entry after TCRdb re-called the PCR reads with MiXCR. Among 63,000 or so distinct CDR3 sequences listed, 15% to 20% were seen once. Material: naive CD8+ T cells from blood, with Jurkat cell RNA spiked in. The subset was: FACS-sorted CD8+CD4-CCR7+CD45RA+ naive T cells. The receptors originated from a human donor in good health. Some libraries in this study had Jurkat cell RNA spiked in.

This clonotype was seen repeatedly, ten times or more. A junction boundary mismatches the germline segment, possibly from a read error. The rearrangement uses TRBV7-7 and TRBJ2-2, with 13 bases identical to TRBD2. This CDR3 contains 20 residues. Germline CDR1 is SSHAT and CDR2 is FNYEAQ (reference sequence). The CDR3 DNA follows: TGTGCTAGCAGCCCATACCTCGGGACTAGCGGGGTCGGCAGATTCGGGGAGCTGTTTTTT. It translates to CASSPYLGTSGVGRFGELFF.

This clonotype was picked up many times. The CDR3 loop is CASSDLGQGTLYGYTF. DNA for the CDR3: TGTGCCAGCAGTGACTTGGGACAGGGTACCCTCTATGGCTACACCTTC. V gene TRBV2 combines with J gene TRBJ1-2; 9 nucleotides agree with TRBD1. The CDR3 consists of 16 residues. V lost 3 bases to trimming and J lost 4 bases; unmatched junction nucleotides: 9. Germline lookup yields CDR1 SNHLY and CDR2 FYNNEI.

This clonotype was found many times. This rearrangement joins TRBV7-2 to TRBJ2-7; tentative D call: TRBD1 (5 bases). The germline V gene has CDR1 SGHTA and CDR2 FQGNSA. V was clipped by 3 bases and J by 4 bases, with 10 bases between them. The length of the CDR3 is 13 residues. CDR3 in amino acids: CASSFKSGYEQYF. CDR3 DNA: TGTGCCAGCAGCTTTAAATCAGGGTACGAGCAGTACTTC.

The rearrangement uses TRBV11-3 and TRBJ2-1, with D perhaps matching TRBD1 or TRBD2 (5 bases each). The CDR3 consists of 16 residues. V lost 5 bases, J lost 3 bases, and 17 bases lay in between. Germline-derived CDR1 and CDR2 are SGHNT and YENEEA. CDR3 region: CASSPQRAGLYNEQFF. DNA for the CDR3: TGTGCCAGCAGCCCACAGAGGGCAGGGCTCTACAATGAGCAGTTCTTC.

In its sample, this clonotype was seen many times. The chain has TRBV27 and TRBJ2-7, with 9 bases fitting TRBD1. V dropped 7 bases and J dropped 7; count of bases not matched to a gene: 11. There are 14 residues in the CDR3. The germline V gene encodes CDR1 MNHEY and CDR2 SMNVEV (reference sequence). CDR3 sequence (DNA): TGTGCCAGCATCCTCGGGGGACAGGGTGGTGAGCAGTACTTC. It is translated as CASILGGQGGEQYF.

In its sample, this clonotype was seen a few times. The chain employs TRBV11-3 and TRBJ2-5; 8 bases are a match to TRBD2. Germline CDR1 reads SGHNT; CDR2 reads YENEEA. J lost 4 bases, V lost 5 bases, and 6 bases had no gene match. The CDR3 spans 14 residues. The CDR3 coding sequence is TGTGCCAGCAGCCCGCGGGAGGCAGGAGAGACCCAGTACTTC. This encodes CASSPREAGETQYF. Supplemented by reference TRBV11-3 and TRBJ2-5, the full variable domain reads EAGVVQSPRYKIIEKKQPVAFWCNPISGHNTLYWYLQNLGQGPELLIRYENEEAVDDSQLPKDRFSAERLKGVDSTLKIQPAELGDSAVYLCASSPREAGETQYFGPGTRLLVL.

This clonotype was seen repeatedly, ten times or more. The genes are TRBV20-1 and TRBJ2-7; the match to TRBD1 covers 8 bases. This CDR3 has 17 residues. Germline assignment: CDR1 DFQATT and CDR2 SNEGSKA (reference sequence). V gave up 0 bases and J gave up 3 bases; unmatched junction bases: 13. The CDR3 sequence is CSARDAGQANFYYEQYF. The CDR3 DNA reads TGCAGTGCTAGAGATGCGGGACAGGCAAACTTTTACTACGAGCAGTACTTC.